This record covers a single T cell receptor beta chain. TCRdb reanalysed the 5' RACE reads using MiXCR and keeps one entry per CDR3 protein. Of some 11,000 distinct CDR3 sequences in the sample, around 3.5% were seen once. Per the germline V gene, CDR1 is DFQATT and CDR2 is SNEGSKA (reference sequence). V gave up 6 bases and J gave up 2 bases, with 11 bases separating them. This CDR3 contains 12 residues. Time point of the sample: sample taken at primary tumor resection. This record belongs to a study of spatial heterogeneity in lung cancer. Sequenced here: PBMCs, sampled at surgery. This sequence joins TRBV20-1 and TRBJ2-7; possible D gene TRBD2, 7 bases. This receptor was identified in a female donor with early-stage non-small cell lung cancer. In nucleotides, the CDR3 is TGCAGTGCGAAAGGGGGGGCCTACGAGCAGTACTTC. Amino acid sequence: CSAKGGAYEQYF.